The entry below gives a single T cell receptor (beta chain) sequence along with its context. Its antigen is as yet unknown. Here immunoSEQ multiplex PCR was the method, and the copy in TCRdb shows in-frame clones only, minus some. Among approximately 980,000 clones listed, approximately 80% were seen once. V lost 1 base, J lost 8 bases, and 8 bases lay in between. CDR3 size: 13 residues. Germline V gives CDR1 SGHVS, CDR2 FNYEAQ. The entry originates in a study of shared clonotypes between healthy human individuals. Everyone who donated was a Caucasian adult who lived in Nashville, Tennessee. Study-wide results and caveats: Sharing of clonotypes among donors was expected to vary with sequencing depth. With a handful of donors compared, roughly 4.9% of naive CD4 clonotypes were shared.

This receptor was identified in a man aged 18 to 29 in good health. Sequenced material: memory CD4+ T cells sorted from blood. Subset defined: CD45RA-negative fraction. This sequence joins TRBV7-6 and TRBJ1-4; D remains unclear. This CDR3 reads CASSLGPTEKLFF. CDR3 DNA: TGTGCCAGCAGCTTAGGACCTACCGAAAAACTGTTTTTT.